This TCR beta chain was sequenced in a study of blood T cell repertoires in COVID-19. CDR3 length: 13 residues. Trimming at V came to 3 bases and at J to 5 bases, leaving 3 bases not matched to a gene. CDR1 DFQATT and CDR2 SNEGSKA come from the germline V gene (reference sequence). Libraries were prepared by immunoSEQ multiplex PCR; TCRdb keeps only in-frame clonotypes and omits some of them. Of some 350,000 clones in the sample, 90% were seen once. The sequence was obtained from a man between 18 and 35 years old with active or convalescent COVID-19. The rearrangement uses TRBV20-1 and TRBJ1-5; 8 bases agree with TRBD1. Sequenced input: peripheral blood. The CDR3: CSASGQGDQPQHF. CDR3 sequence (DNA): TGCAGTGCTAGTGGACAGGGAGATCAGCCCCAGCATTTT.